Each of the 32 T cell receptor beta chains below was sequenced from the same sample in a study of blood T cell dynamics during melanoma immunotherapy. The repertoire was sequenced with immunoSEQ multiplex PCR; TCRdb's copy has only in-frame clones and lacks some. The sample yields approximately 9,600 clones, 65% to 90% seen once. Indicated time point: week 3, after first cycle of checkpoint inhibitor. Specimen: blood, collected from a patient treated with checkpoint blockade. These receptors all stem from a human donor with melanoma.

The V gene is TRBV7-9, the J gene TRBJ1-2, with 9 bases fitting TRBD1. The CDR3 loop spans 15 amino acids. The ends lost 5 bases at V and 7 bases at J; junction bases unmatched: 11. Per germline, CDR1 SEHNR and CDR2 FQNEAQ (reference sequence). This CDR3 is CASSPYPGQGPGYTF. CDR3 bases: TGTGCCAGCAGCCCATACCCGGGACAGGGCCCTGGCTACACCTTC.

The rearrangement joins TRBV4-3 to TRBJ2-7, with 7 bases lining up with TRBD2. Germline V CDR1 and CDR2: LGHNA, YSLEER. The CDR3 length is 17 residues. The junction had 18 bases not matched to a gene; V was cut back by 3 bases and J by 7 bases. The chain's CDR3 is CASSQMTQAERGFEQYF. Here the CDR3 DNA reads TGCGCCAGCAGCCAGATGACCCAAGCGGAGCGGGGATTTGAGCAGTACTTC.

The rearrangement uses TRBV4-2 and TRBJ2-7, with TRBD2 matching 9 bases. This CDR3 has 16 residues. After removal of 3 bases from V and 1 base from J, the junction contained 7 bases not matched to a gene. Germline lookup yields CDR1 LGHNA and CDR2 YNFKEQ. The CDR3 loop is CASSQRGSGGSYEQYF. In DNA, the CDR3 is TGTGCCAGCAGCCAGAGGGGGAGCGGGGGGTCCTACGAGCAGTACTTC.

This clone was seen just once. As DNA, the CDR3 is TGTGCCTGGAGTGTACAGGGGGCGACTGGCTACACCTTC. Encoded protein: CAWSVQGATGYTF. The genes are TRBV30 and TRBJ1-2, with 9 bases fitting TRBD1. The CDR3 spans 13 residues. Per germline, CDR1 GTSNPN and CDR2 SVGIG (reference sequence). The trim removed 0 bases at V and 7 bases at J, leaving 3 bases unmatched.

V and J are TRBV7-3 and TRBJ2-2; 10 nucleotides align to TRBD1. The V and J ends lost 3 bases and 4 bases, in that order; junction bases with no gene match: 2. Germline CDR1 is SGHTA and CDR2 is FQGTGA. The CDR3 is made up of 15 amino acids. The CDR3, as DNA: TGTGCCAGCAGCTTCGGGACAGGGGTCACCGGGGAGCTGTTTTTT. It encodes CASSFGTGVTGELFF. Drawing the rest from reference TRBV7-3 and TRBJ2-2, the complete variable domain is GAGVSQTPSNKVTEKGKYVELRCDPISGHTALYWYRQSLGQGPEFLIYFQGTGAADDSGLPNDRFFAVRPEGSVSTLKIQRTERGDSAVYLCASSFGTGVTGELFFGEGSRLTVL.

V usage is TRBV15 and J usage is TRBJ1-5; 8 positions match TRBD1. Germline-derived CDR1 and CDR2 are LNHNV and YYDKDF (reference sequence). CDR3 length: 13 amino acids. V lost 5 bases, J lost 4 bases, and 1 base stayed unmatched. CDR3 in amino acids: CATSWDRNQPQHF. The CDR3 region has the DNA TGTGCCACCAGCTGGGACAGGAATCAGCCCCAGCATTTT.

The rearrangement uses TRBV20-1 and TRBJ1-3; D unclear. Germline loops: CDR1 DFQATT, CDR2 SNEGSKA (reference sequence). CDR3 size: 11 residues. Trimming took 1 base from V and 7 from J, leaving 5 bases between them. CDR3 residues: CSARVMNTIYF. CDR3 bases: TGCAGTGCTAGAGTAATGAACACCATATATTTT.

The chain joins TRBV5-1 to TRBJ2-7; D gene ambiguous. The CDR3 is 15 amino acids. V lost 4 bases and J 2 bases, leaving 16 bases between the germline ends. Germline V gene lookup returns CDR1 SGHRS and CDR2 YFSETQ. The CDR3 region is CASSLATSIAYEQYF. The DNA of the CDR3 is TGCGCCAGCAGCCTGGCTACCAGCATAGCCTACGAGCAGTACTTC.

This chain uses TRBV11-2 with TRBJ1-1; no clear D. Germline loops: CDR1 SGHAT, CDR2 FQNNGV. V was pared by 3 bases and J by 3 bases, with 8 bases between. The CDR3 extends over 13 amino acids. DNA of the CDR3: TGTGCCAGCAGCTTTCTCCGGCACACTGAAGCTTTCTTT. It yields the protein CASSFLRHTEAFF. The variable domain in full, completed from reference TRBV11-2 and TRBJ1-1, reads EAGVAQSPRYKIIEKRQSVAFWCNPISGHATLYWYQQILGQGPKLLIQFQNNGVVDDSQLPKDRFSAERLKGVDSTLKIQPAKLEDSAVYLCASSFLRHTEAFFGQGTRLTVV.

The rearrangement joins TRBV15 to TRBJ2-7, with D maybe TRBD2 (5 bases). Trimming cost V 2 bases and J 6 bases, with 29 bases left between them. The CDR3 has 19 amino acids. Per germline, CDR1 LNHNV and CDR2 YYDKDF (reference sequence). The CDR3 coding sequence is TGTGCCACCAGCAGATGGCGCCGGTCCACGGGGTGGTTGAGGCCCGAGCAGTACTTC. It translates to CATSRWRRSTGWLRPEQYF.

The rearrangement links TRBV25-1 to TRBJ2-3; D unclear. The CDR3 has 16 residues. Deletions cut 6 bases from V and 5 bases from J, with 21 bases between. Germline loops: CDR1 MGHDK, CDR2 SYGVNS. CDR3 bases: TGTGCCAGCAGCGGTGGGTGGGCCAAGATAGGAGATACGCAGTATTTT. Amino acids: CASSGGWAKIGDTQYF.

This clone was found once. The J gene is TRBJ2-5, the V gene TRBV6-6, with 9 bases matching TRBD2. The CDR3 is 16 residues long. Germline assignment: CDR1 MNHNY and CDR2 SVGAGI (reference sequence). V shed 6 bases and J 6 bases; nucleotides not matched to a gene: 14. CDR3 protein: CASRQPPRGGLQTQYF. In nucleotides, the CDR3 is TGTGCCAGCAGACAACCCCCGCGGGGGGGCCTTCAGACCCAGTACTTC.

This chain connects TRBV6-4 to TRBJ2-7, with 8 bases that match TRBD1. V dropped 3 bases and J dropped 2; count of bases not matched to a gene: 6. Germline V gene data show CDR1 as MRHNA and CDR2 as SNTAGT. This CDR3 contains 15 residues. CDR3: CASSEGSDRAYEQYF. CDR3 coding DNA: TGTGCCAGCAGTGAAGGTTCGGACAGGGCCTACGAGCAGTACTTC.

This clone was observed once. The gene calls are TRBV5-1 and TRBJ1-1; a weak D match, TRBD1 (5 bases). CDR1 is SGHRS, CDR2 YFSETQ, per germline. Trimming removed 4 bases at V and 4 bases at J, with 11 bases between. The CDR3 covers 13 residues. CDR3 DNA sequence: TGCGCCAGCAGCGCCGGAACAGGCACTGAAGCTTTCTTT. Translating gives CASSAGTGTEAFF.

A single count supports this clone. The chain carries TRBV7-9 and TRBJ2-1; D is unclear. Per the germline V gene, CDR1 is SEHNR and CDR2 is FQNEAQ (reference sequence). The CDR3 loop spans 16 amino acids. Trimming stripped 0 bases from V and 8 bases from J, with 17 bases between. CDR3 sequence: CASSLANVGTPDEQFF. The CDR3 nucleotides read TGTGCCAGCAGCTTAGCCAACGTGGGAACGCCAGATGAGCAGTTCTTC.

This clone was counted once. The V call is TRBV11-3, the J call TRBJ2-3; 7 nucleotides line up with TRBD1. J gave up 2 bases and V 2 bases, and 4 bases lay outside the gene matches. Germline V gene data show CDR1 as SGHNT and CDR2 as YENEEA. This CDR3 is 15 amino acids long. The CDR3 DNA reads TGTGCCAGCAGCTTACAGGGGGTCGACACAGATACGCAGTATTTT. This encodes CASSLQGVDTDTQYF.

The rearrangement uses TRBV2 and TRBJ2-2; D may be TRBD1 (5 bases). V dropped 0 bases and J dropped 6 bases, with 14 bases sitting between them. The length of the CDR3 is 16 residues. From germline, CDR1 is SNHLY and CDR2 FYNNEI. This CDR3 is CASSEALGLGPGELFF. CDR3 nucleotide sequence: TGTGCCAGCAGTGAAGCGCTTGGTCTGGGGCCCGGGGAGCTGTTTTTT.

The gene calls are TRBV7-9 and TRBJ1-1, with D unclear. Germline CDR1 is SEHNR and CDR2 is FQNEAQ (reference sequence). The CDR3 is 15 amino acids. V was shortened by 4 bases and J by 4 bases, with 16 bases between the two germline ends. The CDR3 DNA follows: TGTGCCAGCAGCTCCCAGGCAGGTTACGGCACTGAAGCTTTCTTT. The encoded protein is CASSSQAGYGTEAFF.

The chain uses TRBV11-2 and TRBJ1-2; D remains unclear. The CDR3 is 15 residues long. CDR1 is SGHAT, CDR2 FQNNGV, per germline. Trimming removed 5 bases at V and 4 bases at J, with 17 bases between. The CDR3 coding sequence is TGTGCCAGCAGCCCAGTACGACGGTCCGGCTATGGCTACACCTTC. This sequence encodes CASSPVRRSGYGYTF.

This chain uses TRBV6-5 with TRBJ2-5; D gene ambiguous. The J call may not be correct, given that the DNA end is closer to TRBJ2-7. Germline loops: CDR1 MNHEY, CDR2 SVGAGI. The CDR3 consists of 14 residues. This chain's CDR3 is CASSYGPRSYEQYF. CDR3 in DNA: TGTGCCAGCAGTTACGGACCGCGCTCCTACGAGCAGTACTTC.

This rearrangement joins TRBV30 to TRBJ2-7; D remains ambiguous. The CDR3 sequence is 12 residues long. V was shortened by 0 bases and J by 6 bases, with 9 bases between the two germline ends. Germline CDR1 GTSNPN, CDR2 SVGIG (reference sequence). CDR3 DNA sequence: TGTGCCTGGAGTGTAGGGCGTAGCGAGCAGTACTTC. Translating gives CAWSVGRSEQYF.

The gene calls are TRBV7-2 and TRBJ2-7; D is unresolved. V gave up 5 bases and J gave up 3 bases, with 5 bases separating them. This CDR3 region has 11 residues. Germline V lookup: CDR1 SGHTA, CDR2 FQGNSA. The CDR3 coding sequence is TGTGCCAGCAGCCAAGACTACGAGCAGTACTTC. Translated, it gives CASSQDYEQYF.

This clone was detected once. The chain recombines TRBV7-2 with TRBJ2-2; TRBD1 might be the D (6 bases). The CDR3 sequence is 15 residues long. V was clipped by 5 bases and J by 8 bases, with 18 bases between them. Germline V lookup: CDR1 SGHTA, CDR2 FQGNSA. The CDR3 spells CASSQKNRDRGELFF. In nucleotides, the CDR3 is TGTGCCAGCAGCCAAAAAAACAGGGATAGAGGGGAGCTGTTTTTT.

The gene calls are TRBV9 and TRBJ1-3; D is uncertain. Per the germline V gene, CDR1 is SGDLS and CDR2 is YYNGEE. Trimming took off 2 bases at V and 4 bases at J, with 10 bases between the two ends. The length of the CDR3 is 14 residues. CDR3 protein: CASSVSPTGNTIYF. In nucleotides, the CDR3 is TGTGCCAGCAGCGTTAGCCCCACCGGAAACACCATATATTTT.

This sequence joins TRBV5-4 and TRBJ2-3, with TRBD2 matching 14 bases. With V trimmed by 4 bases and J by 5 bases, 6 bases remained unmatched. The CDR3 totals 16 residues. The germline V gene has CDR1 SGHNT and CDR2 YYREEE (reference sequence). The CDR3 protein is CASSHRLAGGLDTQYF. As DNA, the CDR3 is TGTGCCAGCAGCCACAGACTAGCGGGGGGGCTAGATACGCAGTATTTT.

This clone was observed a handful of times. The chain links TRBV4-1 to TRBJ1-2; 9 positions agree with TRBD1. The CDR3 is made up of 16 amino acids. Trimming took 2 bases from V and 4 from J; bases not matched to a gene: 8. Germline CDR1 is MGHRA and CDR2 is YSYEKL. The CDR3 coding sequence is TGCGCCAGCAGCCAAATTCCGGGACAGGGTTCCTATGGCTACACCTTC. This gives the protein CASSQIPGQGSYGYTF.

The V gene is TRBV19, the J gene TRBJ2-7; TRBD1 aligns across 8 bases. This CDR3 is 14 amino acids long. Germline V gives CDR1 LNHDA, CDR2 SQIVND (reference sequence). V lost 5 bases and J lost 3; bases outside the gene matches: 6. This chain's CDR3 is CASSQGTGFYEQYF. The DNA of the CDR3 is TGTGCCAGTAGTCAAGGGACAGGCTTCTACGAGCAGTACTTC.

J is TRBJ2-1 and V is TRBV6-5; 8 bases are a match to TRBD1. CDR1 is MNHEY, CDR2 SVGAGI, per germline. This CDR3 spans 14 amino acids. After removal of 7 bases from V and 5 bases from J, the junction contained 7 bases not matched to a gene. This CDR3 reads CASNQDRAHNEQFF. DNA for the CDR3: TGTGCCAGCAACCAGGACAGGGCCCACAATGAGCAGTTCTTC.

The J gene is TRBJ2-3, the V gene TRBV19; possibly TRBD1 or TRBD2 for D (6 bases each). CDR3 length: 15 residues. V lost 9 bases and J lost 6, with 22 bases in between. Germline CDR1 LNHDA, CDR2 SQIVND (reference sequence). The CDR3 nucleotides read TGTGCCAGCACGCCTACAATAGGGGGGTGGGATACGCAGTATTTT. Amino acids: CASTPTIGGWDTQYF.

The CDR3 loop is CASSRTDRSLYPDTGELFF. In nucleotides, the CDR3 is TGCGCCAGCAGCCGCACTGACCGCTCTCTATACCCGGACACCGGGGAGCTGTTTTTT. The chain carries TRBV4-1 and TRBJ2-2; D uncertain. CDR3 size: 19 residues. Germline values: CDR1 MGHRA, CDR2 YSYEKL. V was pared by 4 bases and J by 3 bases, with 24 bases between.

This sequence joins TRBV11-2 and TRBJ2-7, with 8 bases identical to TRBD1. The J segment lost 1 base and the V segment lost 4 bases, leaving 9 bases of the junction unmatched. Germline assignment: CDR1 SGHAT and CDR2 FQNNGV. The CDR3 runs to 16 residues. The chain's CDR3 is CASSSSGDRISYEQYF. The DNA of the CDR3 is TGTGCCAGCAGCTCGAGTGGGGACAGGATTTCCTACGAGCAGTACTTC.

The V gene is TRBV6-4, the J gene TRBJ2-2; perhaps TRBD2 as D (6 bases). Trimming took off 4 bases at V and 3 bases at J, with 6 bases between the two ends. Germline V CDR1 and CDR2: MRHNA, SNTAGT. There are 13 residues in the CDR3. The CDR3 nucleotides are TGTGCCAGCAGTGCTAGCGACACCGGGGAGCTGTTTTTT. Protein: CASSASDTGELFF.